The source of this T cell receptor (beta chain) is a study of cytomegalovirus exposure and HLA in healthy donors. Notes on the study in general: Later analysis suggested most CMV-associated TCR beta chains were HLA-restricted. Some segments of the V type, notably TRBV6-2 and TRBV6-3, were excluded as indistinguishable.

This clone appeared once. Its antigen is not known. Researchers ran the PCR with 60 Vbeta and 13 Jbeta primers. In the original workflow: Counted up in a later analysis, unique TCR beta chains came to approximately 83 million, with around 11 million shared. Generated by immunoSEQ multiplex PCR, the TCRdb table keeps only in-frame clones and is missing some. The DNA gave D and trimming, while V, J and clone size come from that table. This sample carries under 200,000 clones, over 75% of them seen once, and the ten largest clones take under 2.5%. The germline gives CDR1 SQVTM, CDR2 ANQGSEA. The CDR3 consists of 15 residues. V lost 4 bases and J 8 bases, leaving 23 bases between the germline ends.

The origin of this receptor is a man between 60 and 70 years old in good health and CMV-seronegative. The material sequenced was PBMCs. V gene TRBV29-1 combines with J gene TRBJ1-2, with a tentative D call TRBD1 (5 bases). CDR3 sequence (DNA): TGCAGCGTTGCGAGCAGGGTAGGGCTTTTGGGCGGCTACACCTTC. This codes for CSVASRVGLLGGYTF.